This T cell receptor (beta chain) was documented in a study of T cells in narcolepsy. This clone appeared a single time. Its antigen is currently unknown. General study findings and limits: Some memory CD4+ repertoires had no autoreactive clone sequences. Same-patient CSF and blood CD4+ T cell clonotypes included HCRT-specific and TRIB2-specific autoreactive ones. Autoreactive clonotypes reportedly recurred in blood of same and different patients, not controls.

V was pared by 4 bases and J by 0 bases, with 9 bases between. CDR3 length equals 15 residues. CDR1 is LNHDA and CDR2 is SQIVND in the germline V gene (reference sequence). The method was immunoSEQ multiplex PCR; TCRdb's version includes in-frame clones alone and lacks a portion of them. The sample has approximately 28,000 clones, 81% seen once. The clonotype was recovered from a human donor in good health. The chain carries TRBV19 and TRBJ2-2, with unresolved D. Sequencing was performed on memory (CD45RA-) CD4+ T cells from blood. The CDR3 protein is CASSNGASNTGELFF. CDR3 nucleotides: TGTGCCAGTAGTAACGGAGCATCGAACACCGGGGAGCTGTTTTTT. Full variable domain (missing parts from reference TRBV19 and TRBJ2-2): DGGITQSPKYLFRKEGQNVTLSCEQNLNHDAMYWYRQDPGQGLRLIYYSQIVNDFQKGDIAEGYSVSREKKESFPLTVTSAQKNPTAFYLCASSNGASNTGELFFGEGSRLTVL.